These 18 T cell receptor beta chains were sequenced from one sample in a study of T cell responses to AZD1222 COVID-19 vaccine (TCRdb year 2021). Taken with the paper, the label for time point translates to: about 28 days (+/-7) after the second vaccine dose. Receptors were amplified or captured by the immunoSEQ multiplex PCR assay. As stored in TCRdb, this immuneACCESS dataset retains in-frame rearrangements with V and J assigned. A fraction of the clones does not appear; measured against another copy, unresolved V genes explain less than half of the discrepancy, and the remainder lacks a known reason. For this sample there are fewer than 150,000 clones; around 89% appear just once. The top ten constitute about 4% of the sample. The source was peripheral blood, collected 28 days after the second AZD1222 dose. The receptors derive from an adult who received the AZD1222 COVID-19 vaccine.

V gene TRBV7-9 combines with J gene TRBJ2-1; 7 bases map to TRBD1. CDR3 length equals 13 residues. Trimming at V came to 7 bases and at J to 4 bases, leaving 4 bases not matched to a gene. Germline-derived CDR1 and CDR2 are SEHNR and FQNEAQ (reference sequence). In DNA form, the CDR3 reads TGTGCCAGCACCAAGGGACAGTACAATGAGCAGTTCTTC. The encoded protein is CASTKGQYNEQFF.

This chain connects TRBV14 to TRBJ2-2, with 12 bases fitting TRBD1. This CDR3 comprises 17 residues. Germline CDR1 is SGHDN and CDR2 is FVKESK. The ends lost 1 base at V and 5 bases at J; junction bases unmatched: 5. CDR3 protein: CASSQARDRGPTGELFF. The CDR3 DNA is TGTGCCAGCAGCCAAGCCAGGGACAGGGGGCCTACCGGGGAGCTGTTTTTT. Variable domain in full (rest from reference TRBV14 and TRBJ2-2): EAGVTQFPSHSVIEKGQTVTLRCDPISGHDNLYWYRRVMGKEIKFLLHFVKESKQDESGMPNNRFLAERTGGTYSTLKVQPAELEDSGVYFCASSQARDRGPTGELFFGEGSRLTVL.

The CDR3 DNA reads as TGTGCCAGCAGCGTAGCGTACGGGACATACGAGCAGTACTTC. It is translated as CASSVAYGTYEQYF. J is TRBJ2-7 and V is TRBV9, with D possibly TRBD1 on 6 matching bases. The CDR3 has 14 amino acids. Germline V gene lookup returns CDR1 SGDLS and CDR2 YYNGEE. Trimming took off 0 bases at V and 4 bases at J, with 11 bases between the two ends.

The gene calls are TRBV4-3 and TRBJ2-7; D is uncertain. V lost 5 bases to trimming and J lost 0 bases, with 11 bases between them. This CDR3 region has 14 residues. Germline loops: CDR1 LGHNA, CDR2 YSLEER. CDR3 nucleotide sequence: TGCGCCAGCAGCTCGTCCGGTAGCTCCTACGAGCAGTACTTC. It encodes CASSSSGSSYEQYF.

The chain uses TRBV10-3 and TRBJ1-4; D call uncertain. With 0 bases removed from V and 7 bases from J, the gap between germline ends came to 15 bases. The CDR3 sequence is 16 residues long. From germline, CDR1 is ENHRY and CDR2 SYGVKD. The chain's CDR3 is CAISESSRGMGEKLFF. In DNA form, the CDR3 reads TGTGCCATCAGTGAGTCGTCTCGGGGAATGGGTGAAAAACTGTTTTTT.

There are a few counts of this clone. The chain has TRBV6-5 and TRBJ1-2; D remains unclear. This CDR3 is 12 amino acids long. V shed 4 bases and J shed 8 bases, with 11 bases lying between them. The V gene's germline CDR1 is MNHEY and CDR2 SVGAGI. The CDR3 loop reads CASSFTGEGYTF. CDR3 in DNA: TGTGCCAGCAGTTTCACGGGAGAGGGCTACACCTTC.

This chain uses TRBV28 with TRBJ1-2; no firm D call. Germline V lookup: CDR1 MDHEN, CDR2 SYDVKM. The CDR3 length is 14 residues. V dropped 2 bases and J dropped 2 bases, with 9 bases sitting between them. CDR3 in DNA: TGTGCCAGCAGTTTAAAGACGGGGAACTATGGCTACACCTTC. Its translation is CASSLKTGNYGYTF.

The J gene is TRBJ1-1, the V gene TRBV2, with D perhaps TRBD1 (6 bases). CDR1 SNHLY and CDR2 FYNNEI come from the germline V gene. Trimming pared 8 bases from V and 4 bases from J, leaving 17 bases between. The CDR3 runs to 14 residues. Here the CDR3 DNA reads TGTGCCAGCGACAAGGAAGGGGGTACCACTGAAGCTTTCTTT. This translates into CASDKEGGTTEAFF. Together with reference TRBV2 and TRBJ1-1, the CDR3 gives the full variable domain: EPEVTQTPSHQVTQMGQEVILRCVPISNHLYFYWYRQILGQKVEFLVSFYNNEISEKSEIFDDQFSVERPDGSNFTLKIRSTKLEDSAMYFCASDKEGGTTEAFFGQGTRLTVV.

The J gene is TRBJ1-1, the V gene TRBV11-1; 10 nucleotides align to TRBD1. The CDR3 sequence is 14 residues long. Germline trimming cut 9 bases from V and 5 bases from J; bases unmatched to any gene: 9. Germline V gene data show CDR1 as SGHAT and CDR2 as FQDESV (reference sequence). The CDR3 loop reads CARYGRDRGTEAFF. CDR3 DNA: TGTGCCAGATACGGGAGGGACAGGGGAACTGAAGCTTTCTTT.

This rearrangement joins TRBV7-2 to TRBJ2-7; D may correspond to TRBD1 or TRBD2 (5 bases each). Between the trimmed V and J ends, which lost 2 bases and 2 bases, there was a span of 13 bases. This CDR3 comprises 15 residues. Per the germline V gene, CDR1 is SGHTA and CDR2 is FQGNSA. The CDR3 protein is CASSLSGTDPYEQYF. The CDR3 nucleotides are TGTGCCAGCAGCTTATCCGGGACGGACCCCTACGAGCAGTACTTC.

The rearrangement links TRBV12-3 or TRBV12-4 to TRBJ2-1; D is uncertain. The CDR3 spans 13 residues. Trimming removed 1 base at V and 3 bases at J, with 4 bases between. CDR3 in amino acids: CASSLGLYNEQFF. DNA of the CDR3: TGTGCCAGCAGTTTAGGCCTCTACAATGAGCAGTTCTTC.

This chain connects TRBV6-4 to TRBJ2-3, with 7 bases that match TRBD1. CDR1 and CDR2 (germline): MRHNA, SNTAGT. The CDR3 is 13 amino acids. V was clipped by 2 bases and J by 5 bases; unmatched bases: 1. The CDR3 coding sequence is TGTGCCAGCAGTGACAGGGGGCAAGATACGCAGTATTTT. This encodes CASSDRGQDTQYF.

The chain is built from TRBV24-1 and TRBJ1-2, with D possibly being TRBD1 (6 bases). Germline V gives CDR1 KGHDR, CDR2 SFDVKD. Trimming took off 9 bases at V and 8 bases at J, with 24 bases between the two ends. CDR3 length equals 15 residues. This CDR3 reads CATGVGGPRSEGYTF. DNA of the CDR3: TGTGCCACCGGTGTCGGGGGGCCCCGTAGTGAGGGCTACACCTTC.

The chain joins TRBV4-1 to TRBJ2-1, with TRBD2 identical over 9 bases. The length of the CDR3 is 16 residues. The germline CDR1 and CDR2 sequences are MGHRA and YSYEKL. Unmatched junction bases numbered 11, after V lost 7 bases and J lost 4 bases. CDR3 DNA sequence: TGCGCCAGCAACTTAATAGCGGGAGTGAGATACAATGAGCAGTTCTTC. Residues: CASNLIAGVRYNEQFF.

This clone was observed a single time. V gene TRBV7-8 combines with J gene TRBJ2-1, with D perhaps TRBD1 (6 bases). Looked up from germline, CDR1 is SGHVS and CDR2 is FQNEAQ. CDR3 length: 15 amino acids. V shed 7 bases and J shed 3 bases, with 16 bases lying between them. The CDR3 DNA sequence: TGTGCCAGCAACAGACAGGAGACGGTCTACAATGAGCAGTTCTTC. This encodes CASNRQETVYNEQFF.

The chain joins TRBV5-4 to TRBJ1-2; D is ambiguous. Trimming removed 1 base from V and 4 bases from J, with 14 bases in between. CDR1 is SGHNT, CDR2 YYREEE, per germline (reference sequence). The CDR3 sequence is 15 residues long. The CDR3: CASSLRVFTGYGYTF. DNA for the CDR3: TGTGCCAGCAGCTTGAGGGTCTTTACGGGCTATGGCTACACCTTC.

This sequence joins TRBV6-5 and TRBJ1-3, with D perhaps TRBD1 (6 bases). From germline, CDR1 is MNHEY and CDR2 SVGAGI. The V end was cut by 10 bases, the J end by 3 bases, with 13 bases between. The CDR3 contains 13 residues. In DNA form, the CDR3 reads TGTGCCACAACAGGGCGAAATGGAAACACCATATATTTT. Its translation: CATTGRNGNTIYF.

The chain is built from TRBV3-1 (or the pseudogene TRBV3-2) and TRBJ1-2; D uncertain. V was cut by 1 base and J by 4 bases, with 10 bases left in between. The CDR3 contains 14 residues. Germline lookup yields CDR1 LGHDT and CDR2 YNNKEL (reference sequence). CDR3 bases: TGTGCCAGCAGCCAAGTAGGAAGGGCCTATGGCTACACCTTC. Translation gives CASSQVGRAYGYTF.